The sequence of this T cell receptor beta chain was determined in a study of cytomegalovirus exposure and HLA in healthy donors. Points from the study as a whole: Cytomegalovirus association was listed for 164 TCR beta chains.

In regard to this clone: Its antigen is not identified.

Repertoires were generated with immunoSEQ multiplex PCR, while TCRdb's copy carries only in-frame clones and drops some. The table has about 110,000 clones, less than 90% seen once. Germline CDR1 SEHNR, CDR2 FQNEAQ (reference sequence). With 5 bases removed from V and 5 bases from J, the gap between germline ends came to 16 bases. CDR3 length: 15 residues. This clonotype was obtained from a woman younger than 30 in good health and CMV-seropositive. The source material was PBMCs. The chain links TRBV7-9 to TRBJ2-1, with a tentative D call TRBD2 (5 bases). As DNA, the CDR3 is TGTGCCAGCAGCAAGGTACTAGGAGTGGACAATGAGCAGTTCTTC. This sequence encodes CASSKVLGVDNEQFF.